This entry lists 26 T cell receptor beta chains sequenced from one sample in a study of T-cell reconstitution after alpha-beta-depleted transplantation in children (dated by TCRdb to the mid-2010s). Libraries were built with PCR. TCRdb records Illumina HiSeq 2500 as the sequencer. To normalize quantification of the TCRbeta repertoire, the TCR libraries were built with molecular barcoding that relied on unique molecular identifiers. TCRdb reprocessed the public reads (quality trimming at Q25 with fastp, clone calling with MiXCR) and kept in-frame beta chains. Entries are consolidated by CDR3 protein sequence, retaining the most common genes and DNA. Recorded for this sample are about a million distinct CDR3 sequences; roughly 29% of them occurred a single time. In total, the top ten clones hold about 28% of the sample. The treatment or condition label corresponds to: allogeneic hematopoietic cell transplantation with graft depleted of TCRalphabeta T cells and CD19 B cells.

This specimen consisted of PBMCs, mostly from graft donor cells, obtained 360 days after TCRalphabeta/CD19-depleted stem cell transplant. These receptors all come from a boy under two years old who had a stem cell transplant for SCID, so the T cells may come from the graft donor.

This chain links TRBV20-1 with TRBJ2-3; D is undetermined. Trimming took off 5 bases at V and 4 bases at J, with 7 bases between the two ends. Germline V gene lookup returns CDR1 DFQATT and CDR2 SNEGSKA (reference sequence). The CDR3 has 11 residues. This CDR3 is CSAGASDTQYF. The CDR3 DNA reads TGCAGTGCTGGAGCCTCAGATACGCAGTATTTT.

The V call is TRBV5-1, the J call TRBJ2-5, with TRBD1 identical over 9 bases. The CDR3 is 15 residues long. Germline values: CDR1 SGHRS, CDR2 YFSETQ. Trimming at V came to 5 bases and at J to 3 bases, leaving 8 bases not matched to a gene. For the CDR3, the DNA is TGCGCCAGCAGGCCCGCAGGGACAGGGAAAGAGACCCAGTACTTC. It is translated as CASRPAGTGKETQYF.

The gene calls are TRBV10-3 and TRBJ2-5; 12 bases agree with TRBD2. The CDR3 sequence is 16 residues long. After removal of 6 bases from V and 5 bases from J, the junction contained 10 bases not matched to a gene. Germline assignment: CDR1 ENHRY and CDR2 SYGVKD. In nucleotides, the CDR3 is TGTGCCATCAGCCTACTAGCGGGGGGTTCTCGTGAGACCCAGTACTTC. Amino acid sequence: CAISLLAGGSRETQYF.

The rearrangement links TRBV2 to TRBJ2-7, with a possible D match to TRBD1 (5 bases). CDR1 and CDR2 (germline): SNHLY, FYNNEI. CDR3 size: 14 residues. With 3 bases removed from V and 5 bases from J, the gap between germline ends came to 14 bases. The CDR3: CASSDPNRNDEQYF. CDR3 DNA sequence: TGTGCCAGCAGTGACCCTAACAGGAACGACGAGCAGTACTTC.

This clonotype was detected ten times or more. The chain couples TRBV5-1 to TRBJ2-7, with D perhaps matching TRBD1 (6 bases). V was cut by 2 bases and J by 6 bases, with 9 bases left in between. CDR3 length: 12 amino acids. The germline V gene has CDR1 SGHRS and CDR2 YFSETQ. DNA for the CDR3: TGCGCCAGCAGCTTACAGGGTGCCGAGCAGTACTTC. Its protein product is CASSLQGAEQYF. Filled out from reference TRBV5-1 and TRBJ2-7, the complete variable domain reads KAGVTQTPRYLIKTRGQQVTLSCSPISGHRSVSWYQQTPGQGLQFLFEYFSETQRNKGNFPGRFSGRQFSNSRSEMNVSTLELGDSALYLCASSLQGAEQYFGPGTRLTVT.

This clonotype was seen a few times. The V call is TRBV20-1, the J call TRBJ2-7, with 9 nucleotides matching TRBD1. CDR1 is DFQATT and CDR2 is SNEGSKA in the germline V gene (reference sequence). There are 15 residues in the CDR3. J was trimmed by 6 bases and V by 5 bases; bases with no gene match: 14. The CDR3 here is CSAPNAGQGFGEQYF. For the CDR3, the DNA is TGCAGTGCTCCGAATGCCGGACAGGGGTTCGGCGAGCAGTACTTC.

The CDR3 sequence is CASSFEEFSGANVLTF. The CDR3 DNA follows: TGCGCCAGCAGCTTCGAGGAATTCTCTGGGGCCAACGTCCTGACTTTC. This chain links TRBV5-1 with TRBJ2-6; D is uncertain. The CDR3 is made up of 16 amino acids. The germline CDR1 and CDR2 sequences are SGHRS and YFSETQ. With 2 bases removed from V and 0 bases from J, the gap between germline ends came to 9 bases.

The J gene is TRBJ2-2, the V gene TRBV4-2, with 15 bases lining up with TRBD2. From germline, CDR1 is LGHNA and CDR2 YNFKEQ. CDR3 size: 18 residues. The ends lost 4 bases at V and 4 bases at J; junction bases unmatched: 7. CDR3 sequence reads: CASSPGLAGGPGTGELFF. The CDR3 DNA reads as TGTGCCAGCAGCCCCGGACTAGCGGGGGGGCCGGGCACCGGGGAGCTGTTTTTT.

The gene calls are TRBV12-3 or TRBV12-4 and TRBJ2-3, with 9 nucleotides matching TRBD1. The junction had 10 bases not matched to a gene; V was cut back by 7 bases and J by 2 bases. The CDR3 consists of 16 residues. The CDR3 nucleotides read TGTGCCAGCACCATCTTCCGGGACAGGGTCACAGATACGCAGTATTTT. Its translation: CASTIFRDRVTDTQYF.

This clonotype was seen more than once but under ten times. The V call is TRBV3-1, the J call TRBJ2-5; 12 bases align to TRBD2. This CDR3 is built from 17 residues. V was clipped by 4 bases and J by 4 bases; unmatched bases: 10. Looked up from germline, CDR1 is LGHDT and CDR2 is YNNKEL (reference sequence). In DNA, the CDR3 is TGTGCCAGCAGCCCAAACCCGGGACTAGCGGGTAGAGAGACCCAGTACTTC. It translates to CASSPNPGLAGRETQYF.

This clonotype was detected a few times. The V and J genes are TRBV5-5 and TRBJ1-5; weak D call: TRBD1 (6 bases). Per germline, CDR1 SGHKS and CDR2 YYEKEE (reference sequence). The CDR3 consists of 15 residues. V dropped 0 bases and J dropped 5 bases, with 12 bases sitting between them. CDR3 sequence reads: CASSLADRSHQPQHF. CDR3 nucleotide sequence: TGTGCCAGCAGCTTGGCCGACAGGAGCCATCAGCCCCAGCATTTT.

This clonotype came up a few times. The CDR3 DNA reads as TGTGCCATCAGTGAGTCGGGCGCGTGGGCTTTCTTT. Its protein product is CAISESGAWAFF. The rearrangement uses TRBV10-3 and TRBJ1-1, with D uncertain. The CDR3 spans 12 residues. Germline V CDR1 and CDR2: ENHRY, SYGVKD. V lost 0 bases and J lost 11, with 10 bases in between.

V is TRBV6-5 and J is TRBJ2-1, with D unresolved. CDR1 and CDR2 (germline): MNHEY, SVGAGI. This CDR3 has 15 amino acids. Between the trimmed V and J ends, which lost 3 bases and 4 bases, there was a span of 13 bases. CDR3 residues: CASSYAPGRYNEQFF. The CDR3 DNA reads TGTGCCAGCAGTTATGCTCCCGGACGATACAATGAGCAGTTCTTC.

Only a few counts were recorded for this clonotype. The rearrangement joins TRBV4-1 to TRBJ2-3, with D perhaps TRBD1 or TRBD2 (5 bases each). This CDR3 region has 15 residues. Deletions cut 9 bases from V and 1 base from J, with 17 bases between. Germline V gives CDR1 MGHRA, CDR2 YSYEKL. CDR3 sequence reads: CASLQVVGGTDTQYF. The CDR3 DNA reads as TGCGCCAGTCTTCAAGTGGTGGGGGGCACAGATACGCAGTATTTT.

The rearrangement uses TRBV20-1 and TRBJ2-7; 8 bases fit TRBD2. The ends lost 6 bases at V and 5 bases at J; junction bases unmatched: 12. The CDR3 covers 14 residues. The V gene's germline CDR1 is DFQATT and CDR2 SNEGSKA (reference sequence). The CDR3: CSAPPGGRHDEQYF. As DNA, the CDR3 is TGCAGTGCCCCCCCGGGGGGGCGCCACGACGAGCAGTACTTC.

The chain uses TRBV4-2 and TRBJ2-2, with D perhaps assigned TRBD1 or TRBD2 (5 bases each). The CDR3 loop spans 15 amino acids. Trimming left V 0 bases short and J 4 bases short, with 9 bases between. Germline CDR1 LGHNA, CDR2 YNFKEQ. The DNA for the CDR3 is TGTGCCAGCAGCCAAGAGGGGACCTTCACCGGGGAGCTGTTTTTT. Protein: CASSQEGTFTGELFF.

V gene TRBV7-6 combines with J gene TRBJ2-7, with D possibly matching TRBD1 (6 bases). Between the trimmed V and J ends, which lost 5 bases and 0 bases, there was a span of 11 bases. The CDR3 is 14 amino acids. CDR1 is SGHVS, CDR2 FNYEAQ, per germline. In nucleotides, the CDR3 is TGTGCCAGCAGCCAGTCGGACAGCTCCTACGAGCAGTACTTC. This translates into CASSQSDSSYEQYF.

The CDR3 DNA reads as TGTGCCAGCTCCATATGGACGTACAATGAGCAGTTCTTC. It encodes CASSIWTYNEQFF. The rearrangement joins TRBV18 to TRBJ2-1; D is undetermined. V lost 6 bases and J lost 4, with 10 bases in between. The CDR3 has 13 residues. Germline values: CDR1 KGHSH, CDR2 LQKENI.

The chain couples TRBV4-2 to TRBJ1-6; D may be TRBD1 (6 bases). Trimming stripped 0 bases from V and 6 bases from J, with 18 bases between. Germline-derived CDR1 and CDR2 are LGHNA and YNFKEQ. The CDR3 has 18 amino acids. The CDR3 DNA is TGTGCCAGCAGCCAAGAAGAGGGGTACAGGGTGGCTAATTCACCCCTCCACTTT. Translating it yields CASSQEEGYRVANSPLHF.

The rearrangement links TRBV7-6 to TRBJ1-1; 11 bases are a match to TRBD1. The CDR3 loop spans 15 amino acids. Germline V gives CDR1 SGHVS, CDR2 FNYEAQ. V lost 2 bases, J lost 5 bases, and 4 bases stayed unmatched. Here the CDR3 reads CASSLKGQGGTEAFF. The CDR3 DNA reads as TGTGCCAGCAGCTTAAAGGGACAGGGGGGAACTGAAGCTTTCTTT.

The rearrangement joins TRBV18 to TRBJ2-3, with 9 bases aligning to TRBD1. This CDR3 comprises 18 residues. Germline-derived CDR1 and CDR2 are KGHSH and LQKENI. J lost 3 bases, V lost 5 bases, and 15 bases had no gene match. DNA of the CDR3: TGTGCCAGCTCATCCCTTCGGTCGGACAGGGGTGGGACAGATACGCAGTATTTT. Protein: CASSSLRSDRGGTDTQYF.

This chain joins TRBV28 and TRBJ2-1, with 11 bases matching TRBD2. Unmatched junction bases numbered 4, after V lost 2 bases and J lost 4 bases. Germline lookup yields CDR1 MDHEN and CDR2 SYDVKM. This CDR3 region has 16 residues. The CDR3 DNA reads as TGTGCCAGCAGTTTACCGATAGCGGGGGGGTACAATGAGCAGTTCTTC. Translated: CASSLPIAGGYNEQFF.

The genes are TRBV9 and TRBJ2-1, with D unclear. The CDR3 totals 17 residues. V was pared by 1 base and J by 3 bases, with 17 bases between. Germline V gene sequence: CDR1 SGDLS, CDR2 YYNGEE. CDR3 loop: CASSVRAEQSYYNEQFF. The CDR3 nucleotides are TGTGCCAGCAGCGTACGGGCAGAGCAATCCTACTACAATGAGCAGTTCTTC.

This clonotype was recorded at least ten times. V is TRBV20-1 and J is TRBJ1-4, with TRBD1 matching over 7 bases. The CDR3 is made up of 16 amino acids. Germline loops: CDR1 DFQATT, CDR2 SNEGSKA (reference sequence). V was pared by 5 bases and J by 4 bases, with 13 bases of the junction left unmatched. The CDR3 protein is CSASRPYRGFNEKLFF. CDR3 in DNA: TGCAGTGCTTCCCGACCATACAGGGGCTTTAATGAAAAACTGTTTTTT.

This clonotype was observed a few times. This chain connects TRBV6-6 to TRBJ2-5; tentative D call: TRBD1 (5 bases). The V gene lost 2 bases and the J gene lost 2 bases, with 6 bases spanning the gap. This CDR3 is 13 amino acids long. Germline values: CDR1 MNHNY, CDR2 SVGAGI (reference sequence). CDR3: CASSYAGQETQYF. In DNA, the CDR3 is TGTGCCAGCAGTTACGCAGGGCAAGAGACCCAGTACTTC.

Only a few counts were recorded for this clonotype. This chain links TRBV18 with TRBJ2-4; D unclear. Germline loops: CDR1 KGHSH, CDR2 LQKENI. This CDR3 has 15 amino acids. V lost 5 bases, J lost 0 bases, and 11 bases lay in between. In DNA form, the CDR3 reads TGTGCCAGCTCAGGTACGGGCTTAGCCAAAAACATTCAGTACTTC. Its translation is CASSGTGLAKNIQYF. The full variable domain, in which reference TRBV18 and TRBJ2-4 provide the parts outside the CDR3, is NAGVMQNPRHLVRRRGQEARLRCSPMKGHSHVYWYRQLPEEGLKFMVYLQKENIIDESGMPKERFSAEFPKEGPSILRIQQVVRGDSAAYFCASSGTGLAKNIQYFGAGTRLSVL.